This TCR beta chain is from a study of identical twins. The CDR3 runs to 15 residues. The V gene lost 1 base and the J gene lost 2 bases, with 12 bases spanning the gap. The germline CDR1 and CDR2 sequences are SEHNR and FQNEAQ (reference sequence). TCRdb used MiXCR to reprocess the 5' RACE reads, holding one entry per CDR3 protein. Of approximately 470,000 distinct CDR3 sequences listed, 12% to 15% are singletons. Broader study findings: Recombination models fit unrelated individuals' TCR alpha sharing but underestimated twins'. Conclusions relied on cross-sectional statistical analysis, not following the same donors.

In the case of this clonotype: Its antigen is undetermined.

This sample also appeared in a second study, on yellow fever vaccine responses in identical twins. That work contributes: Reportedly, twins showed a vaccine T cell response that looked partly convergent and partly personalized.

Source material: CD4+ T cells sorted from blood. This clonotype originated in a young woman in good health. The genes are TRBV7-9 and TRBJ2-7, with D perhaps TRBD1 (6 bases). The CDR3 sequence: CASSLDLGQTYEQYF. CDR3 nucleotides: TGTGCCAGCAGCTTAGATTTAGGACAGACCTACGAGCAGTACTTC. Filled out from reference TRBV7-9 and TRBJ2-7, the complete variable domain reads DTGVSQNPRHKITKRGQNVTFRCDPISEHNRLYWYRQTLGQGPEFLTYFQNEAQLEKSRLLSDRFSAERPKGSFSTLEIQRTEQGDSAMYLCASSLDLGQTYEQYFGPGTRLTVT.